The 5 T cell receptor beta chains below come from one sample, sequenced in a study of cytomegalovirus exposure and HLA in healthy donors. PCR was performed using 60 Vbeta and 13 Jbeta primers. Assay used: immunoSEQ multiplex PCR; TCRdb lists only in-frame clones, some missing. The table has roughly 150,000 clones, over 70% seen once. Source material: PBMCs. The receptors derive from a man aged 50 to 60 in good health and CMV-seropositive.

This clone has only a few counts. V usage is TRBV5-1 and J usage is TRBJ2-1; 9 bases map to TRBD2. CDR1 SGHRS and CDR2 YFSETQ come from the germline V gene. Germline trimming cut 1 base from V and 1 base from J; bases unmatched to any gene: 3. CDR3 length equals 16 residues. The CDR3 DNA sequence: TGCGCCAGCAGCTTGAGCGGGGGGCCTTCCTACAATGAGCAGTTCTTC. Its translation: CASSLSGGPSYNEQFF.

Only one count was recorded for this clone. The chain couples TRBV7-3 to TRBJ1-4; no clear D. CDR1 is SGHTA, CDR2 FQGTGA, per germline. The V and J ends lost 5 bases and 8 bases respectively, with 12 bases between them. This CDR3 region has 13 residues. The CDR3 coding sequence is TGTGCCAGCAGCCGGGCGCGAGGGGAAAAACTGTTTTTT. It encodes CASSRARGEKLFF. Full variable domain (missing parts from reference TRBV7-3 and TRBJ1-4): GAGVSQTPSNKVTEKGKYVELRCDPISGHTALYWYRQSLGQGPEFLIYFQGTGAADDSGLPNDRFFAVRPEGSVSTLKIQRTERGDSAVYLCASSRARGEKLFFGSGTQLSVL.

This chain joins TRBV6-1 and TRBJ2-5, with TRBD1 as a possible D gene (6 bases). Trimming took 3 bases from V and 5 from J, leaving 13 bases between them. Germline values: CDR1 MNHNS, CDR2 SASEGT. The CDR3 totals 14 residues. The CDR3 DNA reads as TGTGCCAGCAGTGAGATCAGGGGTTCGGAGACCCAGTACTTC. It codes for CASSEIRGSETQYF.

V is TRBV7-9 and J is TRBJ2-3; D not certain. This CDR3 contains 13 residues. The germline V gene has CDR1 SEHNR and CDR2 FQNEAQ (reference sequence). Trimming pared 5 bases from V and 0 bases from J, leaving 6 bases between. The CDR3 region is CASSLSSTDTQYF. As DNA, the CDR3 is TGTGCCAGCAGCCTTTCTAGCACAGATACGCAGTATTTT.

The chain links TRBV4-3 to TRBJ1-6, with TRBD1 matching over 9 bases. CDR3 length: 15 residues. CDR1 LGHNA and CDR2 YSLEER come from the germline V gene. The V and J ends lost 3 bases and 9 bases, in that order; junction bases with no gene match: 6. The CDR3 is CASSQGTGTSSPLHF. CDR3 sequence (DNA): TGCGCCAGCAGCCAGGGGACAGGGACGAGTTCACCCCTCCACTTT.